These 24 T cell receptor beta chains originate from one sample sequenced in a study of shared clonotypes between healthy human individuals. The protocol was immunoSEQ multiplex PCR, while the TCRdb copy is restricted to in-frame clones and leaves out a portion. The sample has roughly 2.1 million clones; approximately 94% are singletons. Terminally differentiated effector memory CD45RA+ cells were left out of the naive CD8 fraction, which was CD45RO-negative and positively selected for CCR7. Sequenced sample: naive CD8+ T cells from PBMCs. The receptors were sampled from a man aged 18 to 30 in good health. Some clones in this sample may be carry-over from other donors' samples.

The V and J genes are TRBV27 and TRBJ2-3; TRBD2 might be the D (6 bases). Germline V gene data show CDR1 as MNHEY and CDR2 as SMNVEV (reference sequence). The CDR3 runs to 13 residues. The ends were cut back, 3 bases at V and 3 bases at J, with 7 bases in the middle. CDR3 sequence: CASSLEGTDTQYF. In DNA form, the CDR3 reads TGTGCCAGCAGTTTGGAGGGAACAGATACGCAGTATTTT.

This clone was detected a few times. The gene calls are TRBV9 and TRBJ2-6, with D perhaps matching TRBD2 (7 bases). Trimming took 5 bases from V and 0 from J, leaving 12 bases between them. CDR3 length: 16 amino acids. Germline V gene lookup returns CDR1 SGDLS and CDR2 YYNGEE. CDR3: CASSGGGRSGANVLTF. The CDR3 region has the DNA TGTGCCAGCAGTGGGGGGGGCCGCTCTGGGGCCAACGTCCTGACTTTC.

The chain has TRBV5-6 and TRBJ2-1; no reliable D call. V lost 2 bases, J lost 8 bases, and 11 bases lay in between. Germline V gives CDR1 SGHDT, CDR2 YYEEEE. The CDR3 is 13 residues long. The CDR3 DNA reads as TGTGCCAGCAGCTTCCCTTCAATTTATGAGCAGTTCTTC. Translated, it gives CASSFPSIYEQFF.

The chain couples TRBV28 to TRBJ2-7; TRBD2 aligns across 7 bases. Trimming took 2 bases from V and 1 from J; bases not matched to a gene: 5. Germline CDR1 reads MDHEN; CDR2 reads SYDVKM. The CDR3 has 15 amino acids. Here the CDR3 DNA reads TGTGCCAGCAGTTTACTAGCGGTTAATTCCTACGAGCAGTACTTC. It translates to CASSLLAVNSYEQYF.

Of note for this clone: Within the sample, other DNA sequences also encode this same CDR3. This sequence joins TRBV9 and TRBJ1-5, with 7 bases identical to TRBD1. Trimming at V came to 3 bases and at J to 0 bases, leaving 6 bases not matched to a gene. Germline V gene data show CDR1 as SGDLS and CDR2 as YYNGEE. The CDR3 is 16 amino acids. The CDR3 spells CASSESGTDSNQPQHF. The CDR3 nucleotides are TGTGCCAGCAGCGAGTCCGGGACAGATAGCAATCAGCCCCAGCATTTT.

This clone was detected only once. The chain couples TRBV29-1 to TRBJ2-7; TRBD2 matches at 8 bases. Germline values: CDR1 SQVTM, CDR2 ANQGSEA. This CDR3 has 14 residues. Trimming removed 6 bases from V and 2 bases from J; junction bases left unmatched: 9. CDR3 protein: CSVDGGERAYEQYF. The CDR3 DNA is TGCAGCGTAGACGGGGGGGAGAGGGCCTACGAGCAGTACTTC.

The gene calls are TRBV11-2 and TRBJ1-3, with a weak D call TRBD1 (6 bases). Trimming left V 0 bases short and J 2 bases short, with 8 bases between. The CDR3 covers 15 residues. Looked up from germline, CDR1 is SGHAT and CDR2 is FQNNGV. The chain's CDR3 is CASSLEQGAGNTIYF. CDR3 coding DNA: TGTGCCAGCAGCTTAGAACAGGGAGCTGGAAACACCATATATTTT.

The chain uses TRBV4-1 and TRBJ1-3; tentatively, D is TRBD1 (6 bases). This CDR3 has 15 residues. Per the germline V gene, CDR1 is MGHRA and CDR2 is YSYEKL. V was shortened by 3 bases and J by 4 bases, with 13 bases between the two germline ends. DNA for the CDR3: TGCGCCAGCAGCCATGGGCAGGGGTCAGGAAACACCATATATTTT. It yields the protein CASSHGQGSGNTIYF.

The table lists this clone with a count of one. The V and J genes are TRBV7-3 and TRBJ1-2; weak D call: TRBD1 (5 bases). The V gene lost 7 bases and the J gene lost 3 bases, with 15 bases spanning the gap. The CDR3 covers 14 residues. CDR1 is SGHTA, CDR2 FQGTGA, per germline. CDR3 DNA sequence: TGTGCCAGCAACAATGGGGTAGGGGACTATGGCTACACCTTC. It yields the protein CASNNGVGDYGYTF.

This chain uses TRBV9 with TRBJ2-5; either TRBD1 or TRBD2 may fit D (5 bases each). V was trimmed by 4 bases and J by 2 bases, leaving 15 bases between them. The length of the CDR3 is 15 residues. Germline assignment: CDR1 SGDLS and CDR2 YYNGEE. CDR3 bases: TGTGCCAGCAGCACCCGCCAGGGAGAACAAGAGACCCAGTACTTC. Its translation: CASSTRQGEQETQYF.

The chain combines TRBV19 with TRBJ2-1, with 8 bases identical to TRBD2. This CDR3 has 14 residues. Unmatched junction bases numbered 3, after V lost 4 bases and J lost 4 bases. The germline V gene has CDR1 LNHDA and CDR2 SQIVND (reference sequence). The CDR3 sequence: CASSSGTRYNEQFF. CDR3 coding DNA: TGTGCCAGTAGTAGCGGGACTAGATACAATGAGCAGTTCTTC.

The genes are TRBV2 and TRBJ2-4, with TRBD2 matching 7 bases. Germline V gene lookup returns CDR1 SNHLY and CDR2 FYNNEI. This CDR3 comprises 19 residues. J was trimmed by 0 bases and V by 1 base; bases with no gene match: 12. CDR3 region: CASSEDWLAEILAKNIQYF. The CDR3 DNA reads TGTGCCAGCAGTGAAGATTGGCTAGCGGAAATCCTAGCCAAAAACATTCAGTACTTC.

V is TRBV7-8 and J is TRBJ2-7, with 11 bases that match TRBD1. Germline CDR1 is SGHVS and CDR2 is FQNEAQ. The CDR3 runs to 20 residues. V lost 2 bases to trimming and J lost 7 bases; unmatched junction nucleotides: 22. CDR3 bases: TGTGCCAGCAGCTTACCAGCGGGACAGGGGGTTTCGGTGGCGCTATGGGAGCAGTACTTC. It encodes CASSLPAGQGVSVALWEQYF.

V usage is TRBV9 and J usage is TRBJ2-3, with D possibly TRBD1 on 6 matching bases. The CDR3 extends over 16 amino acids. Per the germline V gene, CDR1 is SGDLS and CDR2 is YYNGEE. Deletions cut 2 bases from V and 1 base from J, with 14 bases between. The CDR3 loop is CASSVDDSGGTDTQYF. The CDR3 DNA sequence: TGTGCCAGCAGCGTTGATGATTCAGGGGGCACAGATACGCAGTATTTT.

The J gene is TRBJ1-4, the V gene TRBV2, with a tentative D call TRBD1 (5 bases). Trimming took off 5 bases at V and 2 bases at J, with 12 bases between the two ends. This CDR3 is 15 amino acids long. In germline, CDR1 is SNHLY, CDR2 FYNNEI. The CDR3 nucleotides are TGTGCCAGCAGTCGTGGGACCCTTACTAATGAAAAACTGTTTTTT. Protein sequence: CASSRGTLTNEKLFF.

The chain is built from TRBV9 and TRBJ2-7; D might be TRBD1 (6 bases). This CDR3 has 13 residues. The V and J ends lost 4 bases and 7 bases respectively, with 15 bases between them. CDR1 SGDLS and CDR2 YYNGEE come from the germline V gene. The CDR3 sequence: CASSPNQGWEQYF. The CDR3 coding sequence is TGTGCCAGCAGCCCTAACCAGGGGTGGGAGCAGTACTTC.

This chain uses TRBV9 with TRBJ1-2, with TRBD1 identical over 8 bases. The germline gives CDR1 SGDLS, CDR2 YYNGEE. CDR3 size: 15 residues. CDR3 sequence reads: CASSGQGTANYGYTF. The CDR3, as DNA: TGTGCGTCCAGCGGACAGGGCACAGCTAACTATGGCTACACCTTC.

This sequence joins TRBV19 and TRBJ2-3; D remains unclear. This CDR3 spans 14 amino acids. Germline CDR1 reads LNHDA; CDR2 reads SQIVND (reference sequence). V dropped 4 bases and J dropped 2 bases, with 10 bases sitting between them. CDR3 sequence (DNA): TGTGCCAGTAGTACCCCCAGCGCCACAGATACGCAGTATTTT. It is translated as CASSTPSATDTQYF.

This clone was observed a single time. V usage is TRBV6-1 and J usage is TRBJ2-7; unclear D gene. In germline, CDR1 is MNHNS, CDR2 SASEGT. Trimming cost V 0 bases and J 2 bases, with 11 bases left between them. The CDR3 runs 15 residues. The CDR3 DNA is TGTGCCAGCAGTGAAGCGTTATCGGCCGCCTACGAGCAGTACTTC. As protein: CASSEALSAAYEQYF.

The chain links TRBV4-1 to TRBJ2-7, with 9 bases matching TRBD1. The CDR3 has 16 amino acids. Looked up from germline, CDR1 is MGHRA and CDR2 is YSYEKL. J lost 5 bases, V lost 0 bases, and 8 bases had no gene match. CDR3: CASSQEGHGTGHEQYF. CDR3 nucleotide sequence: TGCGCCAGCAGCCAAGAGGGGCATGGGACAGGGCACGAGCAGTACTTC.

V gene TRBV7-9 combines with J gene TRBJ2-5, with D perhaps TRBD1 (5 bases). Per the germline V gene, CDR1 is SEHNR and CDR2 is FQNEAQ (reference sequence). The V and J ends lost 2 bases and 4 bases respectively, with 8 bases between them. CDR3 size: 13 residues. The CDR3 reads CASSLNRGETQYF. In DNA, the CDR3 is TGTGCCAGCAGCTTAAATAGGGGAGAGACCCAGTACTTC.

The chain combines TRBV7-9 with TRBJ2-2; 16 nucleotides line up with TRBD2. The V gene end was trimmed by 5 bases and the J gene end by 7 bases; junction bases not matched to a gene: 10. The CDR3 runs to 18 residues. Germline CDR1 is SEHNR and CDR2 is FQNEAQ (reference sequence). The CDR3 protein is CASSTPGTSGRAHGELFF. The CDR3 nucleotides are TGTGCCAGCAGCACCCCCGGGACTAGCGGGAGGGCTCACGGGGAGCTGTTTTTT.

This chain connects TRBV9 to TRBJ1-2; 7 bases align to TRBD1. The V and J ends lost 3 bases and 12 bases, in that order; junction bases with no gene match: 8. This CDR3 contains 12 residues. Germline CDR1 and CDR2: SGDLS and YYNGEE. CDR3 sequence: CASSAGQSVNTF. Here the CDR3 DNA reads TGTGCCAGCAGCGCGGGACAGTCGGTGAACACCTTC.

The J gene is TRBJ2-1, the V gene TRBV6-5, with TRBD1 identical over 8 bases. This CDR3 has 15 residues. Losses at the gene ends were 7 bases for V and 4 bases for J; bases not matched to a gene: 9. In germline, CDR1 is MNHEY, CDR2 SVGAGI. The CDR3 DNA reads as TGTGCCAGCACGACACAAAGACAGGGGTACAATGAGCAGTTCTTC. Its translation is CASTTQRQGYNEQFF.